This T cell receptor beta chain came from a study of shared clonotypes between healthy human individuals (dated by TCRdb to the early 2020s). About the investigation overall: A couple of women and a few men aged 18 to 49 years were included in the cohort. Libraries were prepared and TCR repertoires were sequenced by different laboratories using diverse techniques, in order to increase sequencing depth and limit assay-specific biases. Blood TCR repertoires of about five healthy adults were deeply sequenced to estimate repertoire size and the extent of clonotype sharing between individuals. Between about 0.94 and 8.9 billion PBMCs per donor were obtained by leukapheresis. Per donor, three plates each were used for CD4 naive and CD4 memory, two for CD8 naive, and one for CD8 memory.

TCR CDR3 regions were amplified from genomic DNA by multiplex PCR using the deep immunoSEQ assay. For each cell subset, the extracted genomic DNA was distributed evenly across all wells of several immunoSEQ 96-well plates, and each plate served as one replicate. For sorted subsets, each replicate PCR was loaded with 200 to 250 ng genomic DNA, equivalent to 30,000 or so T cell genomes. Purified libraries were measured with a Qubit 3.0 fluorometer, size-checked on a Bioanalyzer 2100, and measured again with the KAPA Library Quantification kit. Each immunoSEQ 96-well plate was sequenced on its own single-read 150-cycle Illumina NextSeq 550 flow cell. In the authors' own workflow: Because the immunoSEQ output held only junctional sequences and lacked quality scores, the filtering could not match the filtering applied to full-length reads. Sequences were annotated with PyIR, a Python wrapper for IgBLAST v1.9, using IMGT germline references to assign V/J genes and CDR3. Any read was removed if the V/J assignment was weak (E-value above 1e-6), the CDR3 was missing, or the read contained stop codons, out-of-frame junctions, or ambiguous translated residues. V3J clonotypes were defined as sequences sharing the same inferred V gene, J gene, and CDR3 amino acid sequence. The percentage overlap between two repertoires was calculated by dividing the number of shared unique clonotypes by the size of the smaller repertoire. Three approaches were used to assess repertoire richness: RTK rarefaction, the Chao1 estimator, and Recon v2.1 estimates of unobserved clonotypes. Generation probabilities were computed with OLGA for all TCRbeta clonotypes obtained by the gDNA method from a handful of donors. In its TCRdb copy, this immuneACCESS table keeps in-frame sequences only and misses some clones. Where compared with another copy, unresolved V genes explain less than half of these, and the others have no known cause. Clonal size and the V and J genes are those of that table, whereas D and trimming came from the DNA. The table for this sample lists a few million clones; approximately 90% of them were counted only once. Of the sample, over 0.12% falls within the top ten clones.

The donors were healthy, HIV-negative adults who had no recently reported acute infections or vaccinations. Only Caucasian adults living in Nashville, Tennessee, USA were represented among the donors. Magnetic negative selection was used to enrich CD4+ T cells, after which naive cells were positively selected on CD45RA and the negative fraction became the memory subset. Blood was collected by leukapheresis, and PBMCs were isolated by Ficoll-Histopaque density gradient centrifugation and then cryopreserved in liquid nitrogen vapor phase. Analytical flow cytometry was used to check the purity and quantity of each magnetically sorted T cell population. Genomic DNA was isolated from each sorted fraction and quantified by UV absorbance on a Nanodrop 2000c. The paper's findings and limits, for the study overall: Sampling was restricted to blood, and TCR repertoires in tissue are likely to differ from TCR repertoires in blood. Naive subsets generally had larger estimated clonotype richness than memory subsets. Pairwise subsampling indicated that sequencing depth was expected to affect the degree of clonotype sharing among donors. Across four donors, approximately 4.6% of naive CD4, approximately 3.5% of naive CD8, 2.3% of memory CD4, and under 0.45% of memory CD8 clonotypes were shared. Even with the large sequencing depth, rarefaction of the sorted-subset datasets indicated that sequencing was incomplete. The genetic and exposure-history diversity represented was limited by the small number of donors. Compared with non-shared clonotypes, the clonotypes found in all four sorted-subset donors had higher generation probabilities.

V is shortened by 6 bases, J by 2 bases, and the region joining them spans 10 bases. Taken from cysteine to phenylalanine, the CDR3 has 13 residues. The DNA shown is the 39-base CDR3, in frame from base 1. Reading the germline V gene gives CDR1 SNHLY and CDR2 FYNNEI. Concerning this clone: The antigen it recognizes is unknown. No per-base quality is available; no much larger clone lies one base away. The sample carries other DNA sequences with the same CDR3.

This TCR was recovered from a man aged 18 to 30 in good health. The rearranged chain carries TRBV2 and TRBJ1-1; D gene: possibly TRBD1, on 5 matching bases. Material: naive CD4+ T cells sorted from blood. In light of the paper, this sample's cell subset or site label describes: CD45RA+ positively selected. CDR3 protein: CASRGQGNTEAFF. The nucleotide sequence is given as TGTGCCAGCAGGGGTCAGGGTAACACTGAAGCTTTCTTT.